The clone carrying this T cell receptor beta chain was seen only a few times. Its antigen remains unknown. This record comes from a study of response to subunit inactivated influenza vaccine. Whole-study results and caveats: That few new T cells are recruited by each seasonal influenza vaccination was the authors' suggestion.

TCRdb recomputed calls from the RT-PCR reads with MiXCR, one row per CDR3 protein. The table has hundreds of thousands of distinct CDR3 sequences, just over 20% seen once. This CDR3 is 13 amino acids long. Per the germline V gene, CDR1 is SQVTM and CDR2 is ANQGSEA. J gave up 1 base and V 6 bases, and 5 bases lay outside the gene matches. This TCR was recovered from a man aged 50-75 years who received an inactivated influenza vaccine. The chain couples TRBV29-1 to TRBJ1-1; the match to TRBD1 covers 7 bases. Sequenced here: PBMCs from blood, sampled less than 22 months after vaccination. CDR3 residues: CSVRGTANTEAFF. The CDR3 DNA reads as TGCAGCGTCCGGGGGACAGCGAACACTGAAGCTTTCTTT.